One and the same sample provided the 3 T cell receptor beta chains below, sequenced in a study of Graves' ophthalmopathy and Graves' hyperthyroidism. Researchers took RNA transcripts and amplified TCR beta CDR3 regions from them. RT-PCR was first run with HTBI primers, then multiplex PCR in a second round. TCRdb recomputed calls from the multiplex PCR reads with MiXCR, one row per CDR3 protein. The sample lists about 400,000 distinct CDR3 sequences; about 18% were seen once. Source material: peripheral blood. The receptors were sampled from a woman between 18 and 29 years old with Graves' ophthalmopathy.

This clonotype was found many times. This chain uses TRBV2 with TRBJ1-5, with 9 bases lining up with TRBD1. The CDR3 runs to 13 residues. J gave up 7 bases and V 8 bases, and 6 bases lay outside the gene matches. Germline V gene lookup returns CDR1 SNHLY and CDR2 FYNNEI. In DNA form, the CDR3 reads TGTGCCAGCTCACAGGGGGCCAGGCAGCCCCAGCATTTT. As protein: CASSQGARQPQHF.

This clonotype was observed many times. The V gene is TRBV20-1, the J gene TRBJ1-6; tentative D call: TRBD1 (6 bases). The CDR3 length is 17 residues. Deletions cut 1 base from V and 2 bases from J, with 15 bases between. Germline V gene data show CDR1 as DFQATT and CDR2 as SNEGSKA (reference sequence). This chain's CDR3 is CSARGGAGATYNSPLHF. The DNA for the CDR3 is TGCAGTGCTAGAGGAGGGGCAGGGGCCACCTATAATTCACCCCTCCACTTT.

The sample holds many counts of this clonotype. The chain links TRBV28 to TRBJ1-5; D is unresolved. Germline CDR1 reads MDHEN; CDR2 reads SYDVKM. The CDR3 spans 15 residues. Trimming cost V 5 bases and J 1 base, with 12 bases left between them. CDR3 sequence (DNA): TGTGCCAGCAGTGAAGTTGGTCCCAGCAATCAGCCCCAGCATTTT. Translated: CASSEVGPSNQPQHF.